These 5 T cell receptor delta chains originate from one sample sequenced in a study of human gamma delta and Vdelta1 T cells. TCRdb reapplied CATT to the PCR reads. Here the sample spans about 6,100 delta-chain clones, about a tenth being singletons. Input material: naive CD27+ Vdelta1 gamma-delta T cells from blood. Receptors originate from a human donor in good health.

Of note for this clone: A far more abundant clone sits one base away, making this likely a read error. Additional DNA sequences in this sample encode the identical CDR3. The chain couples TRDV1 to TRDJ1; the D is unclear. The CDR3 length is 15 residues. Germline lookup yields CDR1 TSWWSYY and CDR2 QGS. Trimming stripped 5 bases from V and 0 bases from J, with 13 bases between. CDR3 region: CALGSQGRYTDKLIF. The CDR3 coding sequence is TGTGCTCTTGGGTCCCAGGGTCGCTACACCGATAAACTCATCTTT.

This chain joins TRDV1 and TRDJ1; TRDD3 matches at 10 bases. V dropped 0 bases and J dropped 5; count of bases not matched to a gene: 30. Germline V gene sequence: CDR1 TSWWSYY, CDR2 QGS. This CDR3 region has 24 residues. CDR3 protein: CALGELIWGQRSRTGGIRGDKLIF. CDR3 nucleotide sequence: TGTGCTCTTGGGGAACTTATTTGGGGGCAACGTAGCAGAACTGGGGGGATACGGGGGGATAAACTCATCTTT.

This clone showed up just a few times. A clone one base away is much larger, so this may be a read error. The gene calls are TRDV1 and TRDJ1; 8 bases match TRDD3. Looked up from germline, CDR1 is TSWWSYY and CDR2 is QGS. V was pared by 2 bases and J by 0 bases, with 26 bases of the junction left unmatched. The CDR3 covers 23 residues. The CDR3 reads CALGEGTGGPHPELAMYTDKLIF. The CDR3 DNA reads TGTGCTCTTGGGGAAGGGACTGGGGGTCCGCATCCGGAGTTGGCAATGTACACCGATAAACTCATCTTT.

This clone was counted between two and nine times. With only one base between it and a far larger clone, this is likely a read error. J is TRDJ1 and V is TRDV1, with 8 positions matching TRDD3. Per germline, CDR1 TSWWSYY and CDR2 QGS. This CDR3 is built from 26 residues. Here the CDR3 DNA reads TGTGCTTTTGGGGAATTGGGGCCCGAGCCGAGGGATACGCGGTTCGGCCCGTTCCGGAACACCGATAAACTCATCTTT. Its translation is CAFGELGPEPRDTRFGPFRNTDKLIF.

Turning to this clone: The translation of this DNA and the TCRdb protein of a much larger clone differ at residue 5, probably owing to a read error; the protein shown here is translated from the DNA. This chain links TRDV1 with TRDJ1, with D possibly TRDD3 on 6 matching bases. The CDR3 is 15 amino acids. Trimming pared 5 bases from V and 0 bases from J, leaving 13 bases between. Germline values: CDR1 TSWWSYY, CDR2 QGS. CDR3 DNA sequence: TGTGCTCTTGGGAAGCGCACTGGGTACACCGATAAACTCATCTTT. Residues: CALGKRTGYTDKLIF.